What follows are 25 T cell receptor beta chains derived from one specimen sequenced in a study of cytomegalovirus exposure and HLA in healthy donors. PCR was performed using 60 Vbeta and 13 Jbeta primers. Clones were read by immunoSEQ multiplex PCR, and TCRdb kept only the in-frame ones, dropping some. Among approximately 160,000 clones listed, 77% were seen once. The sequenced material came from PBMCs. The receptors were sampled from a middle-aged woman in good health and CMV-seropositive.

This clone has a handful of counts. The V and J genes are TRBV4-3 and TRBJ2-7; 8 bases align to TRBD2. The CDR3 runs 15 residues. The germline V gene encodes CDR1 LGHNA and CDR2 YSLEER. The V segment lost 0 bases and the J segment 4 bases; nucleotides outside the gene matches: 5. This CDR3 reads CASSQERTSGYEQYF. As DNA, the CDR3 is TGCGCCAGCAGCCAAGAACGTACTAGCGGTTACGAGCAGTACTTC.

This clone was counted a single time. The chain has TRBV30 and TRBJ1-2, with TRBD1 matching over 8 bases. J gave up 7 bases and V 5 bases, and 9 bases lay outside the gene matches. The CDR3 consists of 13 residues. Germline CDR1 is GTSNPN and CDR2 is SVGIG (reference sequence). CDR3 protein: CAWGMARGLGYTF. The CDR3 nucleotides are TGTGCCTGGGGCATGGCCAGGGGGCTTGGCTACACCTTC. The variable domain in full, completed from reference TRBV30 and TRBJ1-2, reads SQTIHQWPATLVQPVGSPLSLECTVEGTSNPNLYWYRQAAGRGLQLLFYSVGIGQISSEVPQNLSASRPQDRQFILSSKKLLLSDSGFYLCAWGMARGLGYTFGSGTRLTVV.

This clone occurred a few times. V and J are TRBV27 and TRBJ2-1; TRBD2 matches 8 bases. V dropped 8 bases and J dropped 5; count of bases not matched to a gene: 8. This CDR3 is 14 amino acids long. Germline V CDR1 and CDR2: MNHEY, SMNVEV (reference sequence). CDR3 bases: TGTGCCAGCGGACAGCGGGGGTACAACAATGAGCAGTTCTTC. Amino acids: CASGQRGYNNEQFF.

This clone has a single count. The genes are TRBV11-3 and TRBJ2-1, with D tentatively TRBD2 (5 bases). Trimming pared 5 bases from V and 4 bases from J, leaving 12 bases between. The CDR3 runs to 14 residues. Germline assignment: CDR1 SGHNT and CDR2 YENEEA. The CDR3 sequence is CASSPDYWYNEQFF. The CDR3 DNA reads as TGTGCCAGCAGCCCTGACTACTGGTACAATGAGCAGTTCTTC.

V and J are TRBV9 and TRBJ2-3; 7 bases line up with TRBD1. Looked up from germline, CDR1 is SGDLS and CDR2 is YYNGEE. V was clipped by 0 bases and J by 0 bases; unmatched bases: 4. This CDR3 spans 16 amino acids. For the CDR3, the DNA is TGTGCCAGCAGCGTAGAGGGGGCAGGCAGCACAGATACGCAGTATTTT. Translated: CASSVEGAGSTDTQYF. Together with reference TRBV9 and TRBJ2-3, the CDR3 gives the full variable domain: DSGVTQTPKHLITATGQRVTLRCSPRSGDLSVYWYQQSLDQGLQFLIQYYNGEERAKGNILERFSAQQFPDLHSELNLSSLELGDSALYFCASSVEGAGSTDTQYFGPGTRLTVL.

The rearrangement joins TRBV7-9 to TRBJ2-5; D is possibly TRBD2 (6 bases). Trimming removed 2 bases at V and 2 bases at J, with 9 bases between. The germline V gene encodes CDR1 SEHNR and CDR2 FQNEAQ (reference sequence). CDR3 length: 14 amino acids. The DNA of the CDR3 is TGTGCCAGCAGCTTAAGACTAGATCAAGAGACCCAGTACTTC. This sequence encodes CASSLRLDQETQYF.

The V gene is TRBV25-1, the J gene TRBJ2-1, with TRBD2 as a possible D gene (7 bases). The ends were cut back, 3 bases at V and 8 bases at J, with 17 bases in the middle. The CDR3 sequence is 15 residues long. Per germline, CDR1 MGHDK and CDR2 SYGVNS. CDR3 in amino acids: CASSEGAGVSDEQFF. The CDR3 coding sequence is TGTGCCAGCAGTGAGGGGGCGGGAGTAAGCGATGAGCAGTTCTTC.

This clone was counted once. V and J are TRBV19 and TRBJ1-2; the D gene is possibly TRBD1 (5 bases). CDR3 length: 15 amino acids. V shed 3 bases and J shed 4 bases, with 15 bases lying between them. Germline V CDR1 and CDR2: LNHDA, SQIVND (reference sequence). Written as DNA, the CDR3 is TGTGCCAGTAGTATGATGGGGGGTAGTAGCTATGGCTACACCTTC. Amino acid sequence: CASSMMGGSSYGYTF.

A single count supports this clone. The rearrangement uses TRBV7-2 and TRBJ1-2, with D possibly TRBD1 on 6 matching bases. This CDR3 region has 15 residues. V gave up 4 bases and J gave up 2 bases, with 14 bases separating them. Germline loops: CDR1 SGHTA, CDR2 FQGNSA. The CDR3 nucleotides read TGTGCCAGCAGCTCGGGGACACCTAGAAACTATGGCTACACCTTC. It codes for CASSSGTPRNYGYTF.

This rearrangement joins TRBV2 to TRBJ2-3; the match to TRBD2 covers 8 bases. V trimming: 5 bases; J trimming: 1 base; junction bases outside the gene matches: 14. There are 18 residues in the CDR3. Germline V CDR1 and CDR2: SNHLY, FYNNEI. The CDR3, as DNA: TGTGCCAGCAGTCGCTCTAACGGGAGGGCCGGGGGCACAGATACGCAGTATTTT. The encoded protein is CASSRSNGRAGGTDTQYF.

The V gene is TRBV14, the J gene TRBJ1-2, with a possible D match to TRBD1 (5 bases). The CDR3 is 15 amino acids. The ends were cut back, 2 bases at V and 7 bases at J, with 17 bases in the middle. Germline CDR1 reads SGHDN; CDR2 reads FVKESK. The CDR3 here is CASSQQAAGLSGYTF. In DNA, the CDR3 is TGTGCCAGCAGCCAACAGGCGGCAGGGCTTTCTGGCTACACCTTC.

This clone was seen a handful of times. This sequence joins TRBV29-1 and TRBJ1-1; TRBD1 agrees at 10 bases. The CDR3 contains 12 residues. Germline loops: CDR1 SQVTM, CDR2 ANQGSEA. The junction had 2 bases not matched to a gene; V was cut back by 6 bases and J by 4 bases. The CDR3 DNA reads TGCAGCGTAGGACAGGGGGGCACTGAAGCTTTCTTT. Translated: CSVGQGGTEAFF.

This clone has only one observation. The chain recombines TRBV6-1 with TRBJ1-2, with 8 bases lining up with TRBD1. Germline V gives CDR1 MNHNS, CDR2 SASEGT. The CDR3 covers 13 residues. J was trimmed by 3 bases and V by 4 bases; bases with no gene match: 1. CDR3 in DNA: TGTGCCAGCAGTGTGACAGGGGACTATGGCTACACCTTC. The encoded protein is CASSVTGDYGYTF.

The rearrangement uses TRBV19 and TRBJ2-5; 7 bases are shared with TRBD1. The CDR3 extends over 15 amino acids. Trimming at V came to 5 bases and at J to 2 bases, leaving 8 bases not matched to a gene. The germline V gene has CDR1 LNHDA and CDR2 SQIVND (reference sequence). In DNA form, the CDR3 reads TGTGCCAGTAGTCCCCGGGACAGAGATCAAGAGACCCAGTACTTC. It specifies CASSPRDRDQETQYF.

The rearrangement uses TRBV30 and TRBJ2-6, with D perhaps TRBD2 (6 bases). Trimming took 2 bases from V and 6 from J, leaving 8 bases between them. Germline assignment: CDR1 GTSNPN and CDR2 SVGIG (reference sequence). The CDR3 is made up of 13 amino acids. CDR3 loop: CAWSRGTANVLTF. The CDR3 DNA reads TGTGCCTGGAGTCGGGGGACGGCCAACGTCCTGACTTTC.

The genes are TRBV9 and TRBJ2-1, with D possibly matching TRBD2 (6 bases). V was shortened by 4 bases and J by 2 bases, with 10 bases between the two germline ends. Germline V gene lookup returns CDR1 SGDLS and CDR2 YYNGEE. This CDR3 region has 14 residues. The CDR3 here is CASSPRLAYNEQFF. The CDR3 DNA is TGTGCCAGCAGCCCCCGACTAGCCTACAATGAGCAGTTCTTC. Supplemented by reference TRBV9 and TRBJ2-1, the full variable domain reads DSGVTQTPKHLITATGQRVTLRCSPRSGDLSVYWYQQSLDQGLQFLIQYYNGEERAKGNILERFSAQQFPDLHSELNLSSLELGDSALYFCASSPRLAYNEQFFGPGTRLTVL.

The V and J genes are TRBV7-2 and TRBJ2-5; 8 positions match TRBD1. Germline trimming cut 5 bases from V and 5 bases from J; bases unmatched to any gene: 4. This CDR3 is 13 amino acids long. CDR1 is SGHTA, CDR2 FQGNSA, per germline. The DNA for the CDR3 is TGTGCCAGCAGCCGACAGGGGTTGGAGACCCAGTACTTC. It specifies CASSRQGLETQYF.

This clone appeared once. The chain has TRBV5-1 and TRBJ1-1; a weak D match, TRBD1 (6 bases). Germline CDR1 is SGHRS and CDR2 is YFSETQ. The CDR3 covers 15 residues. Trimming left V 4 bases short and J 4 bases short, with 17 bases between. The CDR3 region is CASSAWGGGGTEAFF. CDR3 DNA: TGCGCCAGCAGCGCCTGGGGGGGAGGGGGCACTGAAGCTTTCTTT.

V and J are TRBV30 and TRBJ1-4; no definite D call. Germline V CDR1 and CDR2: GTSNPN, SVGIG (reference sequence). V lost 0 bases and J 8 bases, leaving 4 bases between the germline ends. The CDR3 consists of 11 residues. This CDR3 reads CAWSVREKLFF. Here the CDR3 DNA reads TGTGCCTGGAGTGTTAGAGAAAAACTGTTTTTT. Based on the CDR3 plus reference TRBV30 and TRBJ1-4, the full variable domain is SQTIHQWPATLVQPVGSPLSLECTVEGTSNPNLYWYRQAAGRGLQLLFYSVGIGQISSEVPQNLSASRPQDRQFILSSKKLLLSDSGFYLCAWSVREKLFFGSGTQLSVL.

This clone was picked up a small number of times. Other nucleotide sequences in the sample specify the same CDR3. This rearrangement joins TRBV11-2 to TRBJ1-2; unclear D gene. CDR1 and CDR2 from the germline V gene are SGHAT and FQNNGV. CDR3 length: 13 residues. The V and J ends lost 0 bases and 4 bases respectively, with 6 bases between them. This CDR3 reads CASSLEQSYGYTF. The CDR3 coding sequence is TGTGCCAGCAGCTTAGAACAGAGCTATGGCTACACCTTC.

This clone was counted only a few times. J is TRBJ2-7 and V is TRBV11-2, with a weak D call TRBD1 (5 bases). V lost 5 bases to trimming and J lost 6 bases, with 14 bases between them. Per the germline V gene, CDR1 is SGHAT and CDR2 is FQNNGV. The CDR3 has 13 residues. The CDR3 nucleotides are TGTGCCAGCAGCCCAGTGGTAGGGGCCGAGCAGTACTTC. It is translated as CASSPVVGAEQYF.

V is TRBV27 and J is TRBJ2-3; 13 bases align to TRBD2. The CDR3 totals 16 residues. The germline V gene encodes CDR1 MNHEY and CDR2 SMNVEV (reference sequence). With 5 bases clipped from V and 4 bases from J, the junction kept 6 bases outside the gene matches. Here the CDR3 reads CASSLLLAGGPDTQYF. The CDR3 DNA follows: TGTGCCAGCAGTCTATTACTAGCGGGGGGGCCAGATACGCAGTATTTT.

The chain employs TRBV19 and TRBJ1-5; weak D call: TRBD1 (5 bases). Germline CDR1 and CDR2: LNHDA and SQIVND (reference sequence). The CDR3 contains 15 residues. Trimming took off 6 bases at V and 6 bases at J, with 18 bases between the two ends. The CDR3 bases are TGTGCCAGTAGATTGGGGGGGGTCGGATTTCAGCCCCAGCATTTT. Amino acid sequence: CASRLGGVGFQPQHF.

Concerning this clone itself: This sample includes further DNA sequences coding for the same CDR3. The chain recombines TRBV30 with TRBJ2-5, with 7 positions matching TRBD2. The V segment lost 0 bases and the J segment 4 bases; nucleotides outside the gene matches: 2. The V gene's germline CDR1 is GTSNPN and CDR2 SVGIG (reference sequence). CDR3 length: 13 residues. The CDR3 DNA reads as TGTGCCTGGAGTGTCGGCGGGAGAGAGACCCAGTACTTC. It encodes CAWSVGGRETQYF.

The V gene is TRBV18, the J gene TRBJ1-1; D gene uncertain. CDR1 and CDR2 (germline): KGHSH, LQKENI. The CDR3 runs 13 residues. Between the trimmed V and J ends, which lost 5 bases and 1 base, there was a span of 8 bases. The CDR3 DNA is TGTGCCAGCTCAGAGGCAGCGAACACTGAAGCTTTCTTT. This gives the protein CASSEAANTEAFF.